The 2 T cell receptor beta chains below come from one sample, sequenced in a study of sequential checkpoint blockade in melanoma. Using immunoSEQ multiplex PCR, the repertoire was profiled, and TCRdb retains in-frame clones only, with some absent. The table has thousands of clones, roughly 24% seen once; the top ten hold approximately 8.2%. As to treatment: randomized to nivolumab then ipilimumab (arm A) or the reverse (arm B). This specimen was tumor tissue (inferred from file names), taken from a patient given nivolumab and ipilimumab in sequence. The receptors stem from a human donor with melanoma.

This clone occurred a few times. The rearrangement uses TRBV16 and TRBJ2-1; D is unclear. The V gene's germline CDR1 is KGHSY and CDR2 FQNENV. V was trimmed by 2 bases and J by 8 bases, leaving 4 bases between them. This CDR3 comprises 11 residues. The CDR3 loop reads CASSQEHEQFF. The CDR3 region has the DNA TGTGCCAGCAGCCAAGAGCATGAGCAGTTCTTC.

This clone was observed a few times. This chain joins TRBV6-8 and TRBJ1-5; D is perhaps TRBD1 (6 bases). CDR1 is MNHGY, CDR2 SAAAGT, per germline. V was cut by 10 bases and J by 6 bases, with 16 bases left in between. The CDR3 contains 13 residues. The CDR3 sequence is CAINRDIGQPQHF. The CDR3 coding sequence is TGTGCCATCAACAGGGACATCGGTCAGCCCCAGCATTTT.